Below, 10 T cell receptor beta chains from the same sample are listed, as sequenced in a study of blood T cell repertoires in COVID-19. Sequencing used immunoSEQ multiplex PCR; TCRdb keeps in-frame clones, though not all of them. The profile shows roughly 230,000 clones, roughly four fifths of them singletons. The sequencing input was peripheral blood. The receptors originated from a woman in her 50s with acute or convalescent COVID-19.

The chain recombines TRBV6-5 with TRBJ1-5; D perhaps matches TRBD1 (6 bases). Trimming left V 7 bases short and J 5 bases short, with 12 bases between. CDR3 size: 13 residues. Germline lookup yields CDR1 MNHEY and CDR2 SVGAGI. The CDR3 loop is CASTQGRDQPQHF. CDR3 sequence (DNA): TGTGCCAGCACACAGGGCAGGGATCAGCCCCAGCATTTT.

The chain couples TRBV7-9 to TRBJ2-1; TRBD2 might be the D (6 bases). Germline CDR1 and CDR2: SEHNR and FQNEAQ (reference sequence). V lost 3 bases and J 10 bases, leaving 19 bases between the germline ends. The length of the CDR3 is 15 residues. This CDR3 reads CASSFSGTSVAEQFF. The CDR3 bases are TGTGCCAGCAGCTTTTCCGGGACTTCTGTCGCGGAGCAGTTCTTC.

The chain recombines TRBV6-2 or TRBV6-3 with TRBJ1-1; D might be TRBD1 (5 bases). The ends were cut back, 0 bases at V and 8 bases at J, with 10 bases in the middle. Per germline, CDR1 MNHEY and CDR2 SVGEGT. The CDR3 length is 13 residues. CDR3 in amino acids: CASSYSRTTEAFF. CDR3 DNA sequence: TGTGCCAGCAGTTACTCTCGGACAACCGAAGCTTTCTTT.

The chain carries TRBV5-4 and TRBJ2-5; 10 bases line up with TRBD2. Germline CDR1 SGHNT, CDR2 YYREEE (reference sequence). Losses at the gene ends were 0 bases for V and 4 bases for J; bases not matched to a gene: 6. The CDR3 length is 16 residues. DNA of the CDR3: TGTGCCAGCAGCTTGGGAGGTAGCGGGGGGTTAGAGACCCAGTACTTC. Protein: CASSLGGSGGLETQYF.

The chain couples TRBV6-5 to TRBJ1-5, with 9 bases lining up with TRBD1. CDR3 length: 14 amino acids. The junction had 8 bases not matched to a gene; V was cut back by 10 bases and J by 4 bases. CDR1 is MNHEY and CDR2 is SVGAGI in the germline V gene. This CDR3 is CATAGQGVNQPQHF. As DNA, the CDR3 is TGTGCCACCGCGGGACAGGGAGTTAATCAGCCCCAGCATTTT.

The rearrangement joins TRBV19 to TRBJ2-7; tentative D call: TRBD2 (6 bases). The CDR3 extends over 14 amino acids. Trimming took off 1 base at V and 3 bases at J, with 10 bases between the two ends. Per germline, CDR1 LNHDA and CDR2 SQIVND (reference sequence). The CDR3 DNA reads TGTGCCAGTAGTATAGGTTGGACTAACTACGAGCAGTACTTC. It translates to CASSIGWTNYEQYF.

Here the CDR3 DNA reads TGTGCCAGCAGGGCCGGGACACTGGGGAACACTGAAGCTTTCTTT. As protein: CASRAGTLGNTEAFF. The chain couples TRBV6-5 to TRBJ1-1; D perhaps matches TRBD1 (6 bases). The germline gives CDR1 MNHEY, CDR2 SVGAGI. This CDR3 spans 15 amino acids. V dropped 6 bases and J dropped 1 base, with 15 bases sitting between them.

V usage is TRBV7-9 and J usage is TRBJ1-2, with 9 bases lining up with TRBD1. Germline lookup yields CDR1 SEHNR and CDR2 FQNEAQ (reference sequence). V lost 5 bases and J lost 6; bases outside the gene matches: 13. This CDR3 has 16 residues. CDR3 residues: CASSQRPAGQGHGYTF. The CDR3 nucleotides are TGTGCCAGCAGCCAAAGACCTGCCGGACAGGGGCATGGCTACACCTTC.

This chain links TRBV12-5 with TRBJ1-3, with D perhaps matching TRBD1 (6 bases). The CDR3 has 15 residues. V lost 1 base to trimming and J lost 7 bases, with 14 bases between them. Germline V gives CDR1 LGHNT, CDR2 FRNRAP. This CDR3 is CASGLDNTGRNTIYF. The CDR3, as DNA: TGTGCTAGTGGTTTGGACAACACAGGGCGCAACACCATATATTTT.

The CDR3 sequence: CASSPPVRTDTQYF. The CDR3 region has the DNA TGTGCCAGCAGCCCCCCGGTCCGCACAGATACGCAGTATTTT. V usage is TRBV3-1 (or the pseudogene TRBV3-2) and J usage is TRBJ2-3; D ambiguous. Per germline, CDR1 LGHDT and CDR2 YNNKEL (reference sequence). This CDR3 contains 14 residues. Trimming took 4 bases from V and 1 from J, leaving 9 bases between them.